Listed below are T cell receptor beta chains from one sample, sequenced in a study of beta chain features in type 1 diabetes. Measured with immunoSEQ multiplex PCR; TCRdb has only the in-frame clones, and not every one. Among more than 300,000 clones listed, roughly 15% were seen once. Sequencing used naive CD4+ T cells from blood. Receptors were obtained from a woman between 18 and 29 years old in good health. Both conserved end residues are part of each CDR3. A D gene is named only where the DNA matches it firmly. Size is omitted from some rows. Given values are once, few, many or a class for expanded clones.

cdr3_nt: TGTGCCAGCAGTTTGCGGTCCGAGCAGTACTTC
cdr3_aa: CASSLRSEQYF
j_call: TRBJ2-7
d_call: .
clone_size: .
v_call: TRBV28

cdr3_nt: TGTGCCTGGAGTCCTTATCTAGCGGGAGTTCACGAGCAGTACTTC
cdr3_aa: CAWSPYLAGVHEQYF
j_call: TRBJ2-7
d_call: TRBD2
clone_size: .
v_call: TRBV30

cdr3_nt: TGTGCCAGCAGTTTACAGGGGGCCCATCAGCCCCAGCATTTT
cdr3_aa: CASSLQGAHQPQHF
j_call: TRBJ1-5
d_call: TRBD1
clone_size: .
v_call: TRBV27

cdr3_nt: TGTGCCTGGAGGGGGCCTTTGTCCTCCTACGAGCAGTACTTC
cdr3_aa: CAWRGPLSSYEQYF
j_call: TRBJ2-7
d_call: .
clone_size: few
v_call: TRBV30

cdr3_nt: TGTGCCAGCAGCTTGGTCGGACAGGGGATGAAGACCCAGTACTTC
cdr3_aa: CASSLVGQGMKTQYF
j_call: TRBJ2-5
d_call: TRBD1
clone_size: .
v_call: TRBV5-4

cdr3_nt: TGTGCCAGCTCATGGACAGGGGAGGGCCTTAACTATGGCTACACCTTC
cdr3_aa: CASSWTGEGLNYGYTF
j_call: TRBJ1-2
d_call: TRBD1
clone_size: few
v_call: TRBV18

cdr3_nt: TGTGCCAGCAGCTTCAGGGAAACAGATACGCAGTATTTT
cdr3_aa: CASSFRETDTQYF
j_call: TRBJ2-3
d_call: .
clone_size: .
v_call: TRBV7-9

cdr3_nt: TGCGCCAGCAGCCTTGGACCCGGGACTAGCGGAAACAATGAGCAGTTCTTC
cdr3_aa: CASSLGPGTSGNNEQFF
j_call: TRBJ2-1
d_call: TRBD2
clone_size: few
v_call: TRBV5-1

cdr3_nt: TGCGCCAGCAGCCAGCTTCCGGGACAGGGGACAGAGACCCAGTACTTC
cdr3_aa: CASSQLPGQGTETQYF
j_call: TRBJ2-5
d_call: TRBD1
clone_size: .
v_call: TRBV4-1

cdr3_nt: TGTGCCACCAGCAGAGTACCTCCCCCGGGACAGATCCACGAGCAGTACTTC
cdr3_aa: CATSRVPPPGQIHEQYF
j_call: TRBJ2-7
d_call: TRBD1
clone_size: .
v_call: TRBV15

cdr3_nt: TGCGCCAGCAGCTTGGTTGGGGGCGCGAACACCGGGGAGCTGTTTTTT
cdr3_aa: CASSLVGGANTGELFF
j_call: TRBJ2-2
d_call: .
clone_size: .
v_call: TRBV5-1

cdr3_nt: TGTGCCAGCAGCATCGGACAGGGGGCATCCTACGAGCAGTACTTC
cdr3_aa: CASSIGQGASYEQYF
j_call: TRBJ2-7
d_call: TRBD1
clone_size: few
v_call: TRBV5-4

cdr3_nt: TGCGCCAGCAGTCAATCTTATGACAGGGAGACCCAGTACTTC
cdr3_aa: CASSQSYDRETQYF
j_call: TRBJ2-5
d_call: .
clone_size: .
v_call: TRBV23-1

cdr3_nt: TGCGCCAGCAGTTTGACTAGATTCTCTTACGAGCAGTACTTC
cdr3_aa: CASSLTRFSYEQYF
j_call: TRBJ2-7
d_call: .
clone_size: few
v_call: TRBV23-1

cdr3_nt: TGCGCCAGCAGCCACCTTATCGACAGTATCTACGAGCAGTACTTC
cdr3_aa: CASSHLIDSIYEQYF
j_call: TRBJ2-7
d_call: .
clone_size: .
v_call: TRBV4-3

cdr3_nt: TGCGCCAGCAGCTTGTTAGCGGGAGGCACCACAGATACGCAGTATTTT
cdr3_aa: CASSLLAGGTTDTQYF
j_call: TRBJ2-3
d_call: TRBD2
clone_size: few
v_call: TRBV5-1

cdr3_nt: TGTGCCAGCGACCATAGCGGAAATGAGCAGTTCTTC
cdr3_aa: CASDHSGNEQFF
j_call: TRBJ2-1
d_call: .
clone_size: .
v_call: TRBV6-1

cdr3_nt: TGTGCCAGCAGCGACAGGACAGGGCTGAGCACAGATACGCAGTATTTT
cdr3_aa: CASSDRTGLSTDTQYF
j_call: TRBJ2-3
d_call: TRBD1
clone_size: few
v_call: TRBV9

cdr3_nt: TGTGCCAGCAGCGGGGCAGGGGGCTACAATGAGCAGTTCTTC
cdr3_aa: CASSGAGGYNEQFF
j_call: TRBJ2-1
d_call: TRBD1
clone_size: .
v_call: TRBV6-1

cdr3_nt: TGTGCCAGCAGTCTCAGCCGGGACACCACTAACTATGGCTACACCTTC
cdr3_aa: CASSLSRDTTNYGYTF
j_call: TRBJ1-2
d_call: .
clone_size: .
v_call: TRBV2

cdr3_nt: TGTGCCTGGAGTCGTGACAGGGGGCAGGGGTCCTACAATGAGCAGTTCTTC
cdr3_aa: CAWSRDRGQGSYNEQFF
j_call: TRBJ2-1
d_call: TRBD1
clone_size: few
v_call: TRBV30

cdr3_nt: TGTGCCAGCAGCTATGACAGGGGAAACACTGAAGCTTTCTTT
cdr3_aa: CASSYDRGNTEAFF
j_call: TRBJ1-1
d_call: TRBD1
clone_size: .
v_call: TRBV7-9

cdr3_nt: TGTGCCAGCAGTGAATTGTGGCGGGTCGCCAATCAGCCCCAGCATTTT
cdr3_aa: CASSELWRVANQPQHF
j_call: TRBJ1-5
d_call: .
clone_size: .
v_call: TRBV25-1

cdr3_nt: TGTGCCTGGAGTGTACAGGCAGGGGGCGCGGAGACCCAGTACTTC
cdr3_aa: CAWSVQAGGAETQYF
j_call: TRBJ2-5
d_call: TRBD1
clone_size: few
v_call: TRBV30

cdr3_nt: TGTGCCAGTTGCCCCGGGACACTTTATCAGCCCCAGCATTTT
cdr3_aa: CASCPGTLYQPQHF
j_call: TRBJ1-5
d_call: .
clone_size: .
v_call: TRBV28

cdr3_nt: TGTGCCAGCAGCCGCCAGCCGGGACAGCTTTATGGCTACACCTTC
cdr3_aa: CASSRQPGQLYGYTF
j_call: TRBJ1-2
d_call: TRBD1
clone_size: few
v_call: TRBV7-2

cdr3_nt: TGTGCCAGCAGCAGACGCCTAGCGGGACCGGCCGGGGCAGATACGCAGTATTTT
cdr3_aa: CASSRRLAGPAGADTQYF
j_call: TRBJ2-3
d_call: TRBD2
clone_size: .
v_call: TRBV7-2

cdr3_nt: TGTGCCAGCAGCTTGGGTCCCGGGACTAGCGGTTACAATGAGCAGTTCTTC
cdr3_aa: CASSLGPGTSGYNEQFF
j_call: TRBJ2-1
d_call: TRBD2
clone_size: few
v_call: TRBV5-6

cdr3_nt: TGTGCCAGAACAGGGTTTGGGGCCAACGTCCTGACTTTC
cdr3_aa: CARTGFGANVLTF
j_call: TRBJ2-6
d_call: .
clone_size: .
v_call: TRBV2

cdr3_nt: TGCACCAGCAGCCAAGTAAGCGGGAACACTGAAGCTTTCTTT
cdr3_aa: CTSSQVSGNTEAFF
j_call: TRBJ1-1
d_call: .
clone_size: .
v_call: TRBV1

cdr3_nt: TGTGCCAGTGGGCGCGGACTGGACTCCTACGAGCAGTACTTC
cdr3_aa: CASGRGLDSYEQYF
j_call: TRBJ2-7
d_call: .
clone_size: few
v_call: TRBV19

cdr3_nt: TGCGCCAGCAGCCAAGATCACAGGGGGCTAGATACGCAGTATTTT
cdr3_aa: CASSQDHRGLDTQYF
j_call: TRBJ2-3
d_call: TRBD1
clone_size: few
v_call: TRBV4-1

cdr3_nt: TGTGCCAGTAGTCTAAGGACACCGAACACCGGGGAGCTGTTTTTT
cdr3_aa: CASSLRTPNTGELFF
j_call: TRBJ2-2
d_call: .
clone_size: .
v_call: TRBV19

cdr3_nt: TGTGCCAGCAGCCCCTCCGGGACTAGCGGGAGTAGGACCAAAAACATTCAGTACTTC
cdr3_aa: CASSPSGTSGSRTKNIQYF
j_call: TRBJ2-4
d_call: TRBD2
clone_size: few
v_call: TRBV7-9

cdr3_nt: TGTGCCAGCATAAATTACAGGGGTGACATTCAGTACTTC
cdr3_aa: CASINYRGDIQYF
j_call: TRBJ2-4
d_call: TRBD1
clone_size: .
v_call: TRBV28

cdr3_nt: TGTGCCAGCAGTGAAAAGTCTAGAGGCACCTACAATGAGCAGTTCTTC
cdr3_aa: CASSEKSRGTYNEQFF
j_call: TRBJ2-1
d_call: .
clone_size: few
v_call: TRBV2

cdr3_nt: TGTGCCAGCCGACAGGGGGGGACAGGGGGGTACGAGCAGTACTTC
cdr3_aa: CASRQGGTGGYEQYF
j_call: TRBJ2-7
d_call: TRBD1
clone_size: .
v_call: TRBV28

cdr3_nt: TGCGCCAGCAGCTTGAGGACAGGGGGCGAGTACGAGCAGTACTTC
cdr3_aa: CASSLRTGGEYEQYF
j_call: TRBJ2-7
d_call: TRBD1
clone_size: .
v_call: TRBV5-1

cdr3_nt: TGTGCCAGCAGCTACCACAGAGACACCGGGGAGCTGTTTTTT
cdr3_aa: CASSYHRDTGELFF
j_call: TRBJ2-2
d_call: .
clone_size: few
v_call: TRBV7-3

cdr3_nt: TGTGCCAGCAGCCCGGGAACAGGGGGCCGGGAGACCCAGTACTTC
cdr3_aa: CASSPGTGGRETQYF
j_call: TRBJ2-5
d_call: TRBD1
clone_size: .
v_call: TRBV5-6

cdr3_nt: TGTGCCAGCAACGAACTAGCCCCAGATACGCAGTATTTT
cdr3_aa: CASNELAPDTQYF
j_call: TRBJ2-3
d_call: .
clone_size: .
v_call: TRBV7-9

cdr3_nt: TGTGCCAGCAGCTTAACGCACAGTTCCTACGAGCAGTACTTC
cdr3_aa: CASSLTHSSYEQYF
j_call: TRBJ2-7
d_call: .
clone_size: .
v_call: TRBV7-3

cdr3_nt: TGTGCCAGCAGTGGGTCAGAGGATCAGCCCCAGCATTTT
cdr3_aa: CASSGSEDQPQHF
j_call: TRBJ1-5
d_call: .
clone_size: few
v_call: TRBV2

cdr3_nt: TGCAGCGCCGGGGGGCGGGCGTACCAAGAGACCCAGTACTTC
cdr3_aa: CSAGGRAYQETQYF
j_call: TRBJ2-5
d_call: .
clone_size: .
v_call: TRBV29-1

cdr3_nt: TGTGCCAGCAGCGTAGGAGAATCCGGTGGCTACACCTTC
cdr3_aa: CASSVGESGGYTF
j_call: TRBJ1-2
d_call: .
clone_size: .
v_call: TRBV9

cdr3_nt: TGTGCCAGCAGCCAATGGGAGGTCGAACTGTTTTTT
cdr3_aa: CASSQWEVELFF
j_call: TRBJ1-4
d_call: .
clone_size: .
v_call: TRBV14

cdr3_nt: TGTGCCAGCAGCTTCTGGCGGCGGAATAACTATGGCTACACCTTC
cdr3_aa: CASSFWRRNNYGYTF
j_call: TRBJ1-2
d_call: .
clone_size: .
v_call: TRBV7-2

cdr3_nt: TGTGCCAGCTCACCACCTCCTGTTTACCGGGACAGGGGGCTTGTGACCGGGGAGCTGTTTTTT
cdr3_aa: CASSPPPVYRDRGLVTGELFF
j_call: TRBJ2-2
d_call: TRBD1
clone_size: few
v_call: TRBV18

cdr3_nt: TGTGCCCAGGACAGGGGGGGTTTTCGGACTGAAGCTTTCTTT
cdr3_aa: CAQDRGGFRTEAFF
j_call: TRBJ1-1
d_call: TRBD1
clone_size: few
v_call: TRBV30